Reported below is one T cell receptor (beta chain). Antigen specificity is unknown. The sample belongs to a study of cytomegalovirus exposure and HLA in healthy donors. Background on the study: A preliminary data release comprised 70 million to 95 million unique TCRs obtained from HLA-typed donors. Study observations and caveats: Analysis was carried out at a later point, and it linked a missense DCLRE1C variant to TCR beta V- and J-gene trimming. Among the most significant clusters, several appeared linked to common viral pathogens in a later analysis. Later work showed greater clonal expansion in HLA-associated TCR beta chains than in equally common others.

There are 15 residues in the CDR3. In germline, CDR1 is LNHDA, CDR2 SQIVND (reference sequence). The J segment lost 4 bases and the V segment lost 3 bases, leaving 8 bases of the junction unmatched. Researchers ran the PCR with 60 Vbeta and 13 Jbeta primers. Measured with immunoSEQ multiplex PCR; TCRdb has only the in-frame clones, and not every one. The repertoire table contains 100,000 to 150,000 clones. The source is a man aged 40-50 years in good health and CMV-seronegative. The chain carries TRBV19 and TRBJ2-7, with 8 positions matching TRBD2. Sequencing was carried out using PBMCs. The CDR3 DNA sequence: TGTGCCAGTAGTATCGCCGGGACTAGTAATTACGAGCAGTACTTC. Translation gives CASSIAGTSNYEQYF. The full variable domain, rest sourced from reference TRBV19 and TRBJ2-7, is DGGITQSPKYLFRKEGQNVTLSCEQNLNHDAMYWYRQDPGQGLRLIYYSQIVNDFQKGDIAEGYSVSREKKESFPLTVTSAQKNPTAFYLCASSIAGTSNYEQYFGPGTRLTVT.